Listed here are 17 T cell receptor beta chains from one sample, sequenced in a study of T cells in Graves' hyperthyroidism and ophthalmopathy. RNA transcripts served as the template for amplifying TCR beta CDR3 regions. First-round RT-PCR with HTBI primers amplified the TCR CDR3 region. TCRdb redid the calling of the multiplex PCR reads with MiXCR, one entry per CDR3 protein. The sample comprises around 560,000 distinct CDR3 sequences, approximately 15% of which are singletons, and under 20% rests with the top ten. Sequencing was done on a sample of blood. The receptors were sampled from a woman under 30 with Graves' hyperthyroidism.

This clonotype was detected only a few times. The V call is TRBV10-3, the J call TRBJ2-5; D is uncertain. The germline CDR1 and CDR2 sequences are ENHRY and SYGVKD. This CDR3 contains 13 residues. With 6 bases removed from V and 3 bases from J, the gap between germline ends came to 11 bases. The DNA of the CDR3 is TGTGCCATCAGGCCGCGAGCGAAAGAGACCCAGTACTTC. It codes for CAIRPRAKETQYF.

In its sample, this clonotype was seen a few times. The rearrangement links TRBV29-1 to TRBJ2-7; D unclear. Germline V gives CDR1 SQVTM, CDR2 ANQGSEA. This CDR3 has 15 amino acids. V was cut by 7 bases and J by 5 bases, with 24 bases left in between. CDR3 DNA sequence: TGCAGCGCATCACGGAGTAGGGAAGGGAAAAACGAGCAGTACTTC. This sequence encodes CSASRSREGKNEQYF.

This clonotype was counted a few times. The chain uses TRBV11-2 and TRBJ2-7, with TRBD1 as a possible D gene (6 bases). The CDR3 totals 12 residues. In germline, CDR1 is SGHAT, CDR2 FQNNGV. Trimming cost V 6 bases and J 4 bases, with 10 bases left between them. The CDR3 spells CASRYGQYEQYF. The CDR3 DNA is TGTGCCAGCAGATACGGACAGTACGAGCAGTACTTC.

This clonotype was detected a few times. The V gene is TRBV5-1, the J gene TRBJ2-3; 7 nucleotides agree with TRBD1. The V and J ends lost 3 bases and 2 bases, in that order; junction bases with no gene match: 6. This CDR3 has 15 residues. CDR1 is SGHRS and CDR2 is YFSETQ in the germline V gene. CDR3 in amino acids: CASSWRQGPTDTQYF. The CDR3 nucleotides read TGCGCCAGCAGCTGGAGACAGGGACCCACAGATACGCAGTATTTT.

This clonotype was observed many times. V is TRBV12-3 or TRBV12-4 and J is TRBJ1-1, with 7 bases matching TRBD1. Trimming cost V 1 base and J 4 bases; bases outside gene matches: 3. The CDR3 is 14 amino acids. The CDR3 here is CASSLGTGFTEAFF. The CDR3 nucleotides are TGTGCCAGCAGTTTAGGGACAGGTTTCACTGAAGCTTTCTTT.

The gene calls are TRBV5-1 and TRBJ2-1; TRBD1 matches 11 bases. CDR1 is SGHRS and CDR2 is YFSETQ in the germline V gene. The CDR3 runs to 18 residues. The V segment lost 3 bases and the J segment 0 bases; nucleotides outside the gene matches: 8. The CDR3 sequence is CASSWTGGGLGSYNEQFF. CDR3 DNA: TGCGCCAGCAGCTGGACAGGGGGCGGGTTGGGCTCCTACAATGAGCAGTTCTTC. Together with reference TRBV5-1 and TRBJ2-1, the CDR3 gives the full variable domain: KAGVTQTPRYLIKTRGQQVTLSCSPISGHRSVSWYQQTPGQGLQFLFEYFSETQRNKGNFPGRFSGRQFSNSRSEMNVSTLELGDSALYLCASSWTGGGLGSYNEQFFGPGTRLTVL.

The rearrangement joins TRBV2 to TRBJ2-1; 9 positions match TRBD2. Germline V gene sequence: CDR1 SNHLY, CDR2 FYNNEI. Germline trimming cut 2 bases from V and 3 bases from J; bases unmatched to any gene: 14. This CDR3 is built from 19 residues. The CDR3 region has the DNA TGTGCCAGCAGTGAATACATGGCGGGAGGGCCTCGGGGCTACAATGAGCAGTTCTTC. Protein product: CASSEYMAGGPRGYNEQFF.

CDR3 amino acids: CASSESEGVTGANVLTF. CDR3 DNA sequence: TGTGCCAGCAGTGAATCCGAAGGGGTGACTGGGGCCAACGTCCTGACTTTC. The chain employs TRBV25-1 and TRBJ2-6; TRBD1 is a possible D gene (5 bases). CDR3 size: 17 residues. The V end lost 1 base, the J end lost 2 bases, and 12 bases lay between the germline ends. Germline CDR1 is MGHDK and CDR2 is SYGVNS.

The CDR3 coding sequence is TGTGCCAGCTCAACTACCGGGACAGGGGGCTTTGGAGATACGCAGTATTTT. Residues: CASSTTGTGGFGDTQYF. The chain carries TRBV18 and TRBJ2-3, with 12 nucleotides matching TRBD1. Germline CDR1 and CDR2: KGHSH and LQKENI. The CDR3 covers 17 residues. V lost 5 bases to trimming and J lost 5 bases; unmatched junction nucleotides: 11.

With respect to this clonotype: This clone may be a read error of a much larger clone one base away. The chain recombines TRBV7-2 with TRBJ2-7, with D perhaps TRBD1 (6 bases). This CDR3 has 13 residues. Germline V gene lookup returns CDR1 SGHTA and CDR2 FQGNSA. Written as DNA, the CDR3 is TGTGCCTGCAGCTGGAAGGGGGCCTACGAGCAGTACTTC. Translating it yields CACSWKGAYEQYF.

Many counts were recorded for this clonotype. The chain carries TRBV2 and TRBJ1-1; unclear D gene. The ends were cut back, 1 base at V and 6 bases at J, with 9 bases in the middle. CDR1 is SNHLY and CDR2 is FYNNEI in the germline V gene. The CDR3 extends over 13 amino acids. CDR3 DNA: TGTGCCAGCAGTGAAGGGGGTCCGGCTGAAGCTTTCTTT. Its protein product is CASSEGGPAEAFF.

This clonotype was seen repeatedly, ten times or more. The chain combines TRBV7-9 with TRBJ2-7; 9 bases line up with TRBD1. Germline assignment: CDR1 SEHNR and CDR2 FQNEAQ (reference sequence). The V segment lost 5 bases and the J segment 5 bases; nucleotides outside the gene matches: 10. The CDR3 covers 15 residues. CDR3 DNA sequence: TGTGCCAGCAGCGGTTCCGGGACAGGGCTCCACGAGCAGTACTTC. This gives the protein CASSGSGTGLHEQYF. Drawing the rest from reference TRBV7-9 and TRBJ2-7, the complete variable domain is DTGVSQNPRHKITKRGQNVTFRCDPISEHNRLYWYRQTLGQGPEFLTYFQNEAQLEKSRLLSDRFSAERPKGSFSTLEIQRTEQGDSAMYLCASSGSGTGLHEQYFGPGTRLTVT.

This clonotype was detected only a few times. The V gene is TRBV7-9, the J gene TRBJ2-5; TRBD2 agrees at 14 bases. The V segment lost 4 bases and the J segment 2 bases; nucleotides outside the gene matches: 6. The CDR3 sequence is 17 residues long. Germline values: CDR1 SEHNR, CDR2 FQNEAQ (reference sequence). In DNA, the CDR3 is TGTGCCAGCAGCTCCGGCGGGACTAGCGGGGGTCAAGAGACCCAGTACTTC. This translates into CASSSGGTSGGQETQYF.

Here the CDR3 DNA reads TGTGCCAGTAGTGGGGGGTCCCGCTATGGCTACACCTTC. Protein sequence: CASSGGSRYGYTF. V and J are TRBV19 and TRBJ1-2, with TRBD1 as a possible D gene (5 bases). Germline loops: CDR1 LNHDA, CDR2 SQIVND (reference sequence). The CDR3 has 13 residues. Deletions cut 5 bases from V and 4 bases from J, with 11 bases between.

This clonotype appeared many times. V is TRBV10-3 and J is TRBJ2-7; 9 nucleotides agree with TRBD1. The J segment lost 3 bases and the V segment lost 1 base, leaving 7 bases of the junction unmatched. This CDR3 is 16 amino acids long. From germline, CDR1 is ENHRY and CDR2 SYGVKD. CDR3 region: CAISEFLGDRDYEQYF. The CDR3 nucleotides are TGTGCCATCAGTGAGTTTCTGGGGGACAGGGACTACGAGCAGTACTTC.

This clonotype was counted ten times or more. The V gene is TRBV12-3 or TRBV12-4, the J gene TRBJ1-5; D ambiguous. The CDR3 has 13 residues. Trimming cost V 0 bases and J 7 bases, with 7 bases left between them. This chain's CDR3 is CASSLARRQPQHF. The CDR3 nucleotides read TGTGCCAGCAGTTTAGCTCGGAGGCAGCCCCAGCATTTT.

The sample holds one count of this clonotype. The chain uses TRBV28 and TRBJ2-7; D gene uncertain. Deletions cut 1 base from V and 4 bases from J, with 8 bases between. This CDR3 has 13 residues. Looked up from germline, CDR1 is MDHEN and CDR2 is SYDVKM. Here the CDR3 DNA reads TGTGCCAGCAGTTTATTTGGGAAATACGAGCAGTACTTC. It translates to CASSLFGKYEQYF.